This T cell receptor (beta chain) emerged from a study of cytomegalovirus exposure and HLA in healthy donors. 60 Vbeta and 13 Jbeta primers were used in PCR. Method: immunoSEQ multiplex PCR; TCRdb's copy keeps in-frame clones and lacks some. Of 100,000 to 150,000 clones listed, roughly 60% were seen once; the top ten hold 2.4%. About this clone: Its antigen is unidentified.

Study-wide results and limits: The study designated roughly 160 TCR beta chains cytomegalovirus-associated. In the analysis, some V segments, TRBV6-2 and TRBV6-3 included, were excluded as indistinguishable. Researchers reported that a few CMV-associated chains were confirmed in vitro as CMV antigen-specific. In most subjects, TCR beta sequences reportedly gave accurate predictions of HLA-A and HLA-B alleles.

CDR3 size: 13 residues. From germline, CDR1 is MGHDK and CDR2 SYGVNS. The sample comprised PBMCs. This clonotype was sampled from a woman between 35 and 50 years old in good health and CMV-seronegative. This sequence joins TRBV25-1 and TRBJ2-5, with a possible D match to TRBD1 (5 bases). The end of the DNA aligns better with TRBJ2-7, so the J call may be wrong. CDR3 sequence reads: CASSEAGLYEQYF. Here the CDR3 DNA reads TGTGCCAGCAGTGAGGCAGGGCTCTACGAGCAGTACTTC.